This T cell receptor (beta chain) was documented in a study of identical twins. Study outcomes and limitations: Models predicted too little out-of-frame TCR alpha sharing in monozygotic twins.

The germline V gene encodes CDR1 MGHRA and CDR2 YSYEKL. V trimming: 6 bases; J trimming: 6 bases; junction bases outside the gene matches: 4. There are 12 residues in the CDR3. To note about this clonotype: Its matching antigen is unknown.

Donors uniformly comprised healthy Caucasians. TCRdb itself ran the 5' RACE reads through MiXCR, one entry per CDR3 protein. The data hold 500,000 to 650,000 distinct CDR3 sequences, with around 7.5% observed a single time. This sample also appeared in a second study, on yellow fever vaccine responses in identical twins. As reported in that work: On the reported evidence, twins' vaccine T cell responses seemed partly convergent and partly personalized.

Sequenced material: PBMCs. The receptor was derived from a woman aged 18-29 years in good health. The chain couples TRBV4-1 to TRBJ1-2, with 7 bases matching TRBD1. The CDR3 DNA follows: TGCGCCAGCAGTCCTAGGGGGCATGGCTACACCTTC. Translating gives CASSPRGHGYTF.